The 3 T cell receptor beta chains reported below all come from one sample, sequenced in a study of CD8+ T cells in alopecia areata. RNA extraction was followed by reverse transcription into cDNA, which acted as the sequencing template. Here immunoSEQ multiplex PCR was the method, and the copy in TCRdb shows in-frame clones only, minus some. The sample carries some 150,000 clones, roughly 62% recorded once. The material was CD4+ T cells sorted from blood, obtained at week 0. The receptor set was obtained from a human donor with alopecia areata.

The J gene is TRBJ1-1, the V gene TRBV6-5; maybe TRBD1 (6 bases). The V end was cut by 6 bases, the J end by 2 bases, with 7 bases between. The CDR3 length is 12 residues. Germline V gene data show CDR1 as MNHEY and CDR2 as SVGAGI. The CDR3 DNA follows: TGTGCCAGCAGCAGGGGAAACACTGAAGCTTTCTTT. Its protein is CASSRGNTEAFF.

V gene TRBV5-1 combines with J gene TRBJ2-7; D is undetermined. The CDR3 has 14 amino acids. CDR1 and CDR2 (germline): SGHRS, YFSETQ. The V and J ends lost 0 bases and 3 bases respectively, with 10 bases between them. The CDR3 coding sequence is TGCGCCAGCAGCTTGGCACCGGACCGCTACGAGCAGTACTTC. Translation gives CASSLAPDRYEQYF.

V gene TRBV30 combines with J gene TRBJ1-4, with no clear D. The CDR3 sequence is 13 residues long. Germline assignment: CDR1 GTSNPN and CDR2 SVGIG (reference sequence). Trimming removed 5 bases at V and 5 bases at J, with 12 bases between. CDR3 sequence reads: CAWGRRMNEKLFF. In nucleotides, the CDR3 is TGTGCCTGGGGGCGACGGATGAATGAAAAACTGTTTTTT. The full variable domain, in which reference TRBV30 and TRBJ1-4 provide the parts outside the CDR3, is SQTIHQWPATLVQPVGSPLSLECTVEGTSNPNLYWYRQAAGRGLQLLFYSVGIGQISSEVPQNLSASRPQDRQFILSSKKLLLSDSGFYLCAWGRRMNEKLFFGSGTQLSVL.